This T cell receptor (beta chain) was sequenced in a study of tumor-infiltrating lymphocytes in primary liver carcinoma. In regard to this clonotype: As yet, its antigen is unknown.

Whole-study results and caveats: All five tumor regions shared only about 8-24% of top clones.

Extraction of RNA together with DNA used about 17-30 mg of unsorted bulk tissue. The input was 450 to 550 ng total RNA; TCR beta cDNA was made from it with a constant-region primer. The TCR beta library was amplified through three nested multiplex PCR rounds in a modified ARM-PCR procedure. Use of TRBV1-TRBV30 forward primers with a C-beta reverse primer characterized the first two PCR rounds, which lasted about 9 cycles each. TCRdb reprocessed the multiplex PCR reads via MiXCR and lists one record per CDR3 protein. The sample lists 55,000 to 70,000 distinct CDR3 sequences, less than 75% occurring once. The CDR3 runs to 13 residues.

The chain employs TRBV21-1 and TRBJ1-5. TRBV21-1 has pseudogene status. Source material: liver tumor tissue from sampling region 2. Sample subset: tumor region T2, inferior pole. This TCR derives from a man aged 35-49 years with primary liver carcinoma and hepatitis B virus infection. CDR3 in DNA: TGCGCCTGCAGCAAACAAGGAAATCAGCCCCAGCATTTT. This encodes CACSKQGNQPQHF.